This T cell receptor beta chain was retrieved from a study of HIV-infected patients and healthy controls. Reverse transcription used around 480 ng RNA and constant-region primers for alpha and beta. Using multiplexing indices, alpha and beta chain libraries were generated apart by chain-specific third strand synthesis. TCRdb ran MiXCR on the 5' RACE reads and lists one entry per CDR3 protein. The sample yields 7,000 to 9,000 distinct CDR3 sequences, roughly 9.9% seen once. The CDR3 has 15 residues. The V segment lost 2 bases and the J segment 7 bases; nucleotides outside the gene matches: 7. Germline CDR1 is SGHVS and CDR2 is FNYEAQ. This clonotype is medium-sized within its sample. No cell fractionation was done, so the repertoire covers all unsorted peripheral blood T cells.

The chain joins TRBV7-6 to TRBJ2-2, with 7 bases that match TRBD2. The receptor was derived from an adult with HIV infection. The sample in question was blood, obtained before antiretroviral therapy. DNA for the CDR3: TGTGCCAGCAGCTTAAGGCGGGGGAAAGGCGGGGAGCTGTTTTTT. Protein product: CASSLRRGKGGELFF. Looking up the rest from reference TRBV7-6 and TRBJ2-2 gives the full variable domain: GAGVSQSPRYKVTKRGQDVALRCDPISGHVSLYWYRQALGQGPEFLTYFNYEAQQDKSGLPNDRFSAERPEGSISTLTIQRTEQRDSAMYRCASSLRRGKGGELFFGEGSRLTVL.